These 30 T cell receptor beta chains originate from one sample sequenced in a study of tumor-infiltrating lymphocytes in primary liver carcinoma. The investigators made TCR beta cDNA from approximately 0.5 ug total RNA, using a constant-region primer. What produced the TCR beta libraries was three nested multiplex PCR rounds using slightly modified ARM-PCR. The opening two PCR rounds, about 11 cycles each, paired TRBV1-TRBV30 forward primers with a C-beta reverse primer. TCRdb fed the multiplex PCR reads into MiXCR, producing one record per CDR3 protein. Of fewer than 85,000 distinct CDR3 sequences in the sample, roughly 69% were seen once. The study co-extracted DNA and RNA from around 20-30 mg of unsorted bulk tissue. Material: tumor-adjacent normal liver tissue. These TCRs come from a man aged 40-55 years with primary liver carcinoma and hepatitis B virus infection.

This clonotype was seen many times. This sequence joins TRBV25-1 and TRBJ2-2, with D maybe TRBD1 (5 bases). Trimming removed 3 bases from V and 3 bases from J, with 8 bases in between. This CDR3 has 14 residues. CDR1 and CDR2 from the germline V gene are MGHDK and SYGVNS. In DNA form, the CDR3 reads TGTGCCAGCAGTGATCGCAGGGACACCGGGGAGCTGTTTTTT. Translating it yields CASSDRRDTGELFF.

On this clonotype: A much larger clone sits a single nucleotide away, making a read error possible. J is TRBJ2-3 and V is TRBV28, with D uncertain. This CDR3 region has 15 residues. The germline CDR1 and CDR2 sequences are MDHEN and SYDVKM. CDR3 amino acids: CPSSLPTELTDTQYF. CDR3 sequence (DNA): TGTCCCAGCAGTTTGCCGACGGAGTTAACAGATACGCAGTATTTT.

Points on this clonotype: Germline is not matched at one junction end, which may reflect a read error. The chain combines TRBV4-1 with TRBJ2-2; maybe TRBD1 (5 bases). The CDR3 is 16 residues long. Germline V lookup: CDR1 MGHRA, CDR2 YSYEKL. CDR3 amino acids: CTRSPGQGPNTGELFF. CDR3 DNA: TGCACCAGGAGCCCAGGACAAGGCCCGAACACCGGGGAGCTGTTTTTT.

Notes on this clonotype: At one end the junction does not follow the germline gene, possibly because of a read error. The CDR3 is CASSLILVQGVGGEQNF. The CDR3 DNA reads as TGTGCCAGCAGCTTAATTCTAGTTCAGGGGGTAGGGGGCGAGCAGAACTTT. The rearrangement links TRBV11-2 to TRBJ2-7, with 7 nucleotides matching TRBD1. Looked up from germline, CDR1 is SGHAT and CDR2 is FQNNGV. This CDR3 has 17 amino acids.

The rearrangement uses TRBV12-3 or TRBV12-4 and TRBJ2-7; D call uncertain. CDR3 length equals 14 residues. The V and J ends lost 5 bases and 6 bases respectively, with 17 bases between them. CDR3 nucleotide sequence: TGTGCCAGCAGTGAGTACGGACCACAAGGCGAGCAGTACTTC. Amino acids: CASSEYGPQGEQYF.

V and J are TRBV6-6 and TRBJ1-5; D remains ambiguous. This CDR3 comprises 15 residues. V was trimmed by 4 bases and J by 3 bases, leaving 13 bases between them. Germline V lookup: CDR1 MNHNY, CDR2 SVGAGI (reference sequence). CDR3 bases: TGTGCCAGCAGTTGTTCGCGCAGGACCAATCAGCCCCAGCATTTT. This sequence encodes CASSCSRRTNQPQHF.

About this clonotype itself: A read error is possible here, since a much larger clone lies one base away. The chain links TRBV6-2 or TRBV6-3 to TRBJ2-7; D unclear. This CDR3 region has 13 residues. Germline V gene sequence: CDR1 MNHEY, CDR2 SVGEGT. Trimming cost V 10 bases and J 2 bases, with 15 bases left between them. CDR3: CANTGRYPYEQYF. CDR3 DNA: TGTGCCAACACTGGGCGTTATCCCTACGAGCAGTACTTC.

This clonotype was seen at least ten times. This chain joins TRBV6-2 or TRBV6-3 and TRBJ2-7; no clear D. This CDR3 spans 11 amino acids. With 6 bases removed from V and 3 bases from J, the gap between germline ends came to 6 bases. Germline assignment: CDR1 MNHEY and CDR2 SVGEGT. CDR3 sequence (DNA): TGTGCCAGCAGCGAGTTCTACGAGCAGTACTTC. Amino acids: CASSEFYEQYF.

This clonotype was picked up many times. The rearrangement joins TRBV10-3 to TRBJ2-2; D may be TRBD1 (5 bases). This CDR3 is built from 13 residues. Germline CDR1 is ENHRY and CDR2 is SYGVKD. Trimming took off 3 bases at V and 6 bases at J, with 8 bases between the two ends. The CDR3 DNA reads TGTGCCATCAGTGAACAGGATCCCGGGGAGCTGTTTTTT. Translated: CAISEQDPGELFF.

The chain has TRBV5-4 and TRBJ2-2, with 13 bases identical to TRBD2. Germline assignment: CDR1 SGHNT and CDR2 YYREEE (reference sequence). With 4 bases clipped from V and 9 bases from J, the junction kept 12 bases outside the gene matches. This CDR3 has 17 residues. The CDR3 region is CASSPGLAGVNTRELFF. The DNA of the CDR3 is TGTGCCAGCAGCCCAGGACTAGCGGGAGTAAACACTAGGGAGCTGTTTTTT. Using reference TRBV5-4 and TRBJ2-2 for the parts outside the CDR3, the full variable domain is ETGVTQSPTHLIKTRGQQVTLRCSSQSGHNTVSWYQQALGQGPQFIFQYYREEENGRGNFPPRFSGLQFPNYSSELNVNALELDDSALYLCASSPGLAGVNTRELFFGEGSRLTVL.

The table lists this clonotype with a few counts. A read error may be the cause here, since a much bigger clone is one base away. The gene calls are TRBV7-8 and TRBJ2-7, with D maybe TRBD1 (7 bases). Germline V gene sequence: CDR1 SGHVS, CDR2 FQNEAQ. The CDR3 is 13 residues long. CDR3 DNA sequence: TGTGTCAGCAGGGGGGTGGGTTCCTACGAGCAGTACTTC. Residues: CVSRGVGSYEQYF.

Comment on this clonotype: This may be a read error: a much more frequent sequence differs by one nucleotide. This sequence joins TRBV7-9 and TRBJ2-1; 9 bases fit TRBD1. There are 15 residues in the CDR3. V was pared by 5 bases and J by 8 bases, with 10 bases of the junction left unmatched. Germline values: CDR1 SEHNR, CDR2 FQNEAQ (reference sequence). CDR3 sequence (DNA): TGTGCCAGCAGCCCCCGGGACAGGGATGTCGATGAGCAGTTCTTC. Amino acids: CASSPRDRDVDEQFF.

A few counts support this clonotype. At one end the junction does not follow the germline gene, possibly because of a read error. The chain joins TRBV7-8 to TRBJ2-1, with D maybe TRBD2 (5 bases). CDR1 SGHVS and CDR2 FQNEAQ come from the germline V gene. The CDR3 has 18 residues. In nucleotides, the CDR3 is TGTGCCAGCAGCCCGCTTGGAAGCTCAGCGGTCTCCTATAATGAGCATTTCTTC. Amino acid sequence: CASSPLGSSAVSYNEHFF.

In this sample, this clonotype turned up many times. This chain joins TRBV30 and TRBJ2-7; no reliable D call. This CDR3 has 12 amino acids. The V gene lost 2 bases and the J gene lost 6 bases, with 11 bases spanning the gap. Germline lookup yields CDR1 GTSNPN and CDR2 SVGIG (reference sequence). The DNA of the CDR3 is TGTGCCTGGAGTTCGGTTAGTGTCGAGCAGTACTTC. Protein sequence: CAWSSVSVEQYF.

This chain links TRBV7-3 with TRBJ2-3; TRBD2 aligns across 11 bases. Germline V gives CDR1 SGHTA, CDR2 FQGTGA. The junction had 2 bases not matched to a gene; V was cut back by 5 bases and J by 4 bases. The CDR3 totals 14 residues. The CDR3, as DNA: TGTGCCAGCAGCGTTAGCGGGGGGGCAGATACGCAGTATTTT. Protein sequence: CASSVSGGADTQYF. The full variable domain, completed using reference TRBV7-3 and TRBJ2-3, is GAGVSQTPSNKVTEKGKYVELRCDPISGHTALYWYRQSLGQGPEFLIYFQGTGAADDSGLPNDRFFAVRPEGSVSTLKIQRTERGDSAVYLCASSVSGGADTQYFGPGTRLTVL.

Comment on this clonotype: At one of its ends the junction is not consistent with the germline gene, which may arise from a read error. The chain is built from TRBV5-4 and TRBJ2-7; no clear D gene. The CDR3 covers 16 residues. Germline lookup yields CDR1 SGHNT and CDR2 YYREEE (reference sequence). DNA for the CDR3: TGTACCAGCAGCTTCTCCGGGTCCCCCCTCCCCTACGAGCAATACTTC. This sequence encodes CTSSFSGSPLPYEQYF.

The gene calls are TRBV29-1 and TRBJ2-5; D is unclear. Trimming left V 3 bases short and J 5 bases short, with 13 bases between. Per the germline V gene, CDR1 is SQVTM and CDR2 is ANQGSEA. The CDR3 has 13 amino acids. For the CDR3, the DNA is TGCAGCGTTGACTGGGGTTTCCATGAGACCCAGTACTTC. It specifies CSVDWGFHETQYF.

As to this clonotype: One end of the junction is discordant with germline, which a read error may explain. V usage is TRBV6-6 and J usage is TRBJ2-7; D gene ambiguous. From germline, CDR1 is MNHNY and CDR2 SVGAGI (reference sequence). CDR3 size: 12 residues. CDR3 region: CASSGRVGEHYF. CDR3 nucleotide sequence: TGTGCCAGCAGTGGTAGGGTCGGTGAGCATTACTTC.

The chain couples TRBV19 to TRBJ1-1; a possible D gene is TRBD1 (5 bases). Per the germline V gene, CDR1 is LNHDA and CDR2 is SQIVND (reference sequence). Trimming took off 7 bases at V and 2 bases at J, with 8 bases between the two ends. CDR3 length equals 12 residues. The CDR3 protein is CASKDSNTEAFF. The CDR3 DNA reads TGTGCCAGTAAAGACAGTAACACTGAAGCTTTCTTT.

Points on this clonotype: A read error may account for a junction end that differs from germline. This rearrangement joins TRBV29-1 to TRBJ2-2; a weak D match, TRBD1 (6 bases). Germline CDR1 and CDR2: SQVTM and ANQGSEA. The CDR3 is 12 residues long. The CDR3 here is CGVGQSTGELFF. The CDR3 DNA is TGCGGCGTCGGACAGTCTACCGGGGAGCTGTTTTTC.

About this clonotype itself: A read error may produce the germline difference seen at one junction end. This sequence joins TRBV6-1 and TRBJ2-7; the match to TRBD1 covers 10 bases. Per the germline V gene, CDR1 is MNHNS and CDR2 is SASEGT. The CDR3 consists of 15 residues. CDR3 bases: TGTGCCAGCTGCTACCTTGGACAGGGGGACCACAAGCAATACTTC. This encodes CASCYLGQGDHKQYF.

As concerns this clonotype: A single base separates this from a much larger clone, so it may be a read error. The V call is TRBV29-1, the J call TRBJ2-7; the D call may be TRBD1 or TRBD2 (5 bases each). The CDR3 length is 15 residues. V shed 8 bases and J shed 2 bases, with 22 bases lying between them. The V gene's germline CDR1 is SQVTM and CDR2 ANQGSEA. In nucleotides, the CDR3 is TGCAGCCTTGCGAGTGGATGGGGGATGCCCTACGAGCAGTACTTC. This translates into CSLASGWGMPYEQYF.

V is TRBV4-1 and J is TRBJ2-3; TRBD1 might be the D (6 bases). The V gene's germline CDR1 is MGHRA and CDR2 YSYEKL. V was clipped by 3 bases and J by 14 bases, with 30 bases between them. This CDR3 has 17 residues. For the CDR3, the DNA is TGCGCCAGCAGCCACTACCCGACAGGCCGGAGCACAGATGCGCGGTATTTT. This sequence encodes CASSHYPTGRSTDARYF.

About this clonotype itself: Compared with germline, one end of the junction differs, possibly owing to a read error. V is TRBV6-9 and J is TRBJ2-6, with 7 bases that match TRBD1. This CDR3 comprises 17 residues. Germline CDR1 and CDR2: MNHGY and SVAAGI. The CDR3 coding sequence is TGTGCTAGCAGAGGGGGCGTTCGAAGCTCTGGGGCCAACGTCCTGACTTTC. This codes for CASRGGVRSSGANVLTF.

This clonotype was recorded only once. This is likely a read error, given that the CDR3 carries no conserved phenylalanine or tryptophan at its end. V gene TRBV30 combines with J gene TRBJ2-1; 8 bases line up with TRBD2. V lost 3 bases and J lost 7; bases outside the gene matches: 17. Germline CDR1 GTSNPN, CDR2 SVGIG (reference sequence). This CDR3 spans 17 amino acids. The CDR3 DNA reads as TGTGCCTGGAGAGGGGGACCAGCGGGAGATTTTCGAAATGAGCAGTTCTTA. The encoded protein is CAWRGGPAGDFRNEQFL.

On this clonotype itself: The CDR3 ends on some other residue instead of the conserved phenylalanine or tryptophan, so this is likely a read error. The DNA is left out, because the CDR3 cannot be placed on it with certainty; the CDR3 is given as TCRdb lists it. V and J are TRBV28 and TRBJ1-1; the table gives TRBD1 as D, unverified against the DNA. The CDR3 comprises 12 residues, both ends counted. Germline V CDR1 and CDR2: MDHEN, SYDVKM. The CDR3 is CASSWGKKEASY.

This clonotype has ten or more counts. This chain joins TRBV6-6 and TRBJ1-4, with 9 bases lining up with TRBD1. V lost 7 bases to trimming and J lost 4 bases; unmatched junction nucleotides: 7. There are 15 residues in the CDR3. The germline V gene has CDR1 MNHNY and CDR2 SVGAGI (reference sequence). CDR3 loop: CASIKGQGRNEKLFF. The CDR3 DNA is TGTGCCAGCATTAAGGGACAGGGTCGTAATGAAAAACTGTTTTTT.

This chain connects TRBV5-4 to TRBJ2-3, with D hard to call. Germline V lookup: CDR1 SGHNT, CDR2 YYREEE (reference sequence). Trimming stripped 8 bases from V and 6 bases from J, with 16 bases between. This CDR3 spans 13 amino acids. The CDR3 bases are TGTGCCAGTAGATTGGAAAGTTTCGATACGCAGTATTTT. Residues: CASRLESFDTQYF.

This chain uses TRBV11-1 with TRBJ2-6; D gene ambiguous. This CDR3 has 15 amino acids. V was cut by 4 bases and J by 3 bases, with 10 bases left in between. Germline values: CDR1 SGHAT, CDR2 FQDESV (reference sequence). The CDR3 coding sequence is TGTGCCAGCAGCTCGGGCCGAGTTGGGGCCAACGTCCTGACTTTC. Amino acid sequence: CASSSGRVGANVLTF.

There are a few counts of this clonotype. No conserved phenylalanine or tryptophan ends this CDR3, so it is likely a read error. J is TRBJ2-5 and V is TRBV4-3; 12 nucleotides align to TRBD2. Germline CDR1 reads LGHNA; CDR2 reads YSLEER. J gave up 5 bases and V 1 base, and 8 bases lay outside the gene matches. The CDR3 has 17 residues. CDR3 nucleotide sequence: TGCGCCAGCAGCCAAGCGGCTAGCGGGAGGGCCCTGGAGACCCAGTACCTC. Encoded protein: CASSQAASGRALETQYL.